Listed here is a single TCR beta chain. This sample is part of a study of blood T cell repertoires in COVID-19. Study-wide context: Samples came from the United States, Italy and Spain, spanning acute and convalescent COVID-19. T cells, B-cell-depleted T cells, or PBMCs supplied cDNA or gDNA.

J was trimmed by 8 bases and V by 5 bases; bases with no gene match: 15. The CDR3 runs to 16 residues. Per germline, CDR1 MDHEN and CDR2 SYDVKM. As processed by the authors: Counts of nucleated cells, estimated from reference gene primer amplification, were obtained. Libraries were prepared by immunoSEQ multiplex PCR; TCRdb keeps only in-frame clonotypes and omits some of them. That table furnishes V, J and clone size, whereas the DNA furnished D and trimming. The sample carries tens of thousands of clones, approximately 86% recorded once. The V gene is TRBV28, the J gene TRBJ1-1, with 9 bases fitting TRBD1. The TCR sequence derives from a man aged 55-75 years with active or convalescent COVID-19. Sequences were obtained from peripheral blood. CDR3 protein: CASSTGTGTSNCEAFF. The CDR3 region has the DNA TGTGCCAGCAGTACCGGGACAGGGACCAGTAACTGCGAAGCTTTCTTT.